This TCR beta chain was sequenced in a study of human T cells and chemical hapten exposure. Time point noted: patch test 3, about 24 weeks after DPC sensitization. The treatment here: therapeutic diphenylcyclopropenone sensitization with weekly scalp DPC. This clonotype showed up many times. Its antigen is not known. Broader study findings: Patch test score was positively correlated with the counts of TCRs that had expanded at PT1.

TCRdb fed the RACE reads into MiXCR, producing one record per CDR3 protein. The sample consists of around 200,000 distinct CDR3 sequences, around a quarter of them appearing once. This receptor was obtained from a woman between 40 and 50 years old with alopecia areata. Some clones in this sample may be carry-over from other donors' samples. This specimen was whole blood, taken in connection with sensitization to the hapten diphenylcyclopropenone (DPC).

The CDR3 loop is CASRGGRAVETQYF. Here the CDR3 DNA reads TGTGCCTCCAGGGGCGGGAGGGCCGTGGAGACCCAGTACTTC. The V call is TRBV10-3, the J call TRBJ2-5, with 9 bases matching TRBD2. This CDR3 is built from 14 residues. In germline, CDR1 is ENHRY, CDR2 SYGVKD. V lost 11 bases and J lost 5; bases outside the gene matches: 12.